The clone carrying this T cell receptor (beta chain) was recorded a few times. The second PCR ran roughly 6 to 11 cycles with a sample-barcoded 5' primer and J-beta primers. TCRdb re-derived calls from the 5' RACE reads in MiXCR, one entry per CDR3 protein. In the table there are some 290,000 distinct CDR3 sequences, roughly 26% of which are singletons. Every sample had a minimum of 6 million PBMCs isolated. The sample is drawn from a study of blood T cells in healthy people across ages. V was pared by 2 bases and J by 5 bases, with 16 bases between. Looked up from germline, CDR1 is SGHAT and CDR2 is FQNNGV. The CDR3 covers 15 residues.

This receptor was taken from a woman between 70 and 85 years old in good health. The specimen was blood. The chain combines TRBV11-2 with TRBJ2-7; D remains unclear. This CDR3 is CASSLFAPGANEQYF. The CDR3 DNA follows: TGTGCCAGCAGCTTATTCGCCCCCGGAGCCAACGAGCAGTACTTC.